A selection of T cell receptor beta chains follows, all from one sample in a study of blood T cell repertoires in COVID-19. Here immunoSEQ multiplex PCR was the method, and the copy in TCRdb shows in-frame clones only, minus some. Among over 100,000 clones listed, around 80% were seen once. Material for sequencing was peripheral blood. The source of these receptors is a man between 60 and 70 years old with active or convalescent COVID-19. Each CDR3 is given with its conserved first and last residue. The D gene is left open where the match is weak. The listing skips clone size in some rows; elsewhere it reads once, few, many or a size class.

V: TRBV5-1; J: TRBJ1-1; size: .; D: TRBD1; CDR3: CASSLGGQGRTEAFF; DNA: TGCGCCAGCAGCTTGGGCGGACAGGGAAGAACTGAAGCTTTCTTT
V: TRBV5-1; J: TRBJ1-1; size: .; D: .; CDR3: CASSLAAGGYPEAFF; DNA: TGCGCCAGCAGCTTGGCCGCGGGGGGATATCCTGAAGCTTTCTTT
V: TRBV29-1; J: TRBJ2-3; size: once; D: .; CDR3: CSADSLDTQYF; DNA: TGCAGCGCCGACAGCCTAGATACGCAGTATTTT
V: TRBV5-1; J: TRBJ1-1; size: .; D: .; CDR3: CASSVRVGTEAFF; DNA: TGCGCCAGCAGCGTGCGGGTAGGAACTGAAGCTTTCTTT
V: TRBV30; J: TRBJ2-2; size: .; D: TRBD2; CDR3: CAWSVGLATGELFF; DNA: TGTGCCTGGAGTGTTGGACTAGCGACCGGGGAGCTGTTTTTT
V: TRBV2; J: TRBJ1-2; size: .; D: TRBD1; CDR3: CASSLGQGTMGGYTF; DNA: TGTGCCAGCAGTCTCGGACAGGGTACAATGGGAGGCTACACCTTC
V: TRBV11-2; J: TRBJ1-2; size: .; D: TRBD1; CDR3: CASSHTGTGTGYTF; DNA: TGTGCCAGCAGCCATACCGGGACAGGGACTGGCTACACCTTC
V: TRBV6-6; J: TRBJ1-2; size: .; D: .; CDR3: CASSRGGFYGYTF; DNA: TGTGCCAGCAGTAGAGGGGGTTTCTATGGCTACACCTTC
V: TRBV3-1/TRBV3-2; J: TRBJ2-1; size: .; D: TRBD2; CDR3: CASSQVTSVYNEQFF; DNA: TGTGCCAGCAGCCAAGTAACTAGCGTCTACAATGAGCAGTTCTTC
V: TRBV7-3; J: TRBJ2-1; size: once; D: TRBD2; CDR3: CASSLYGLSGRVNEQFF; DNA: TGTGCCAGCAGCTTATACGGACTAAGCGGGAGGGTCAATGAGCAGTTCTTC
V: TRBV18; J: TRBJ2-3; size: .; D: .; CDR3: CASSPTQTGDTQYF; DNA: TGTGCCAGCTCACCTACACAGACGGGGGATACGCAGTATTTT
V: TRBV7-9; J: TRBJ2-1; size: .; D: TRBD2; CDR3: CASSPLLSGRGGNEQFF; DNA: TGTGCCAGCAGCCCTCTTCTTAGCGGGAGGGGAGGCAATGAGCAGTTCTTC
V: TRBV12-3/TRBV12-4; J: TRBJ2-5; size: .; D: .; CDR3: CASSGRGETQYF; DNA: TGTGCCAGCAGTGGGAGGGGGGAGACCCAGTACTTC
V: TRBV5-6; J: TRBJ1-4; size: once; D: .; CDR3: CASSSDSEKLFF; DNA: TGTGCCAGCAGCTCGGATAGCGAAAAACTGTTTTTT
V: TRBV19; J: TRBJ2-2; size: few; D: TRBD2; CDR3: CASSPRGLAGDTGELFF; DNA: TGTGCCAGTAGCCCCCGGGGACTAGCGGGAGACACCGGGGAGCTGTTTTTT
V: TRBV27; J: TRBJ2-3; size: .; D: .; CDR3: CASRTHRGRGTDTQYF; DNA: TGTGCCAGCAGGACCCACCGGGGGAGGGGGACAGATACGCAGTATTTT
V: TRBV27; J: TRBJ2-1; size: .; D: TRBD2; CDR3: CASSPGTSGSTEFF; DNA: TGTGCCAGCAGTCCCGGGACTAGCGGGAGTACCGAGTTCTTC
V: TRBV28; J: TRBJ2-1; size: few; D: TRBD1; CDR3: CASNSGTGRNEQFF; DNA: TGTGCCAGCAATTCCGGGACAGGGAGGAATGAGCAGTTCTTC
V: TRBV29-1; J: TRBJ1-1; size: few; D: TRBD1; CDR3: CSVEWAGTGYTEAFF; DNA: TGCAGCGTTGAATGGGCCGGGACAGGGTACACTGAAGCTTTCTTT
V: TRBV19; J: TRBJ2-3; size: once; D: TRBD1; CDR3: CASSIDLGQGLDTQYF; DNA: TGTGCCAGTAGTATAGATCTAGGACAGGGCCTAGATACGCAGTATTTT
V: TRBV5-1; J: TRBJ1-4; size: .; D: .; CDR3: CASSLGSATNEKLFF; DNA: TGCGCCAGCAGCTTGGGGTCAGCAACTAATGAAAAACTGTTTTTT
V: TRBV27; J: TRBJ2-1; size: .; D: TRBD1; CDR3: CAARKGAGNNEQFF; DNA: TGTGCAGCCAGGAAGGGGGCTGGTAACAATGAGCAGTTCTTC
V: TRBV7-7; J: TRBJ2-1; size: .; D: TRBD1; CDR3: CASSLFVGQEQFF; DNA: TGTGCCAGCAGCTTATTTGTGGGACAGGAGCAGTTCTTC
V: TRBV7-2; J: TRBJ2-5; size: .; D: TRBD1; CDR3: CASEGGQGRETQYF; DNA: TGTGCCAGCGAGGGGGGACAGGGGCGGGAGACCCAGTACTTC
V: TRBV24-1; J: TRBJ2-5; size: .; D: TRBD1; CDR3: CATSDPGQGKGETQYF; DNA: TGTGCCACCAGTGACCCCGGACAGGGGAAAGGGGAGACCCAGTACTTC
V: TRBV9; J: TRBJ2-5; size: .; D: TRBD2; CDR3: CASSGELAEQEAQYF; DNA: TGTGCCAGCAGCGGGGAGCTAGCGGAACAAGAGGCCCAGTACTTC
V: TRBV18; J: TRBJ2-3; size: .; D: TRBD2; CDR3: CASSPGLAGVITDTQYF; DNA: TGTGCCAGCTCACCGGGACTAGCGGGAGTCATCACAGATACGCAGTATTTT
V: TRBV9; J: TRBJ1-6; size: .; D: .; CDR3: CASSVAMGRNSPLHF; DNA: TGTGCCAGCAGCGTCGCCATGGGGCGGAATTCACCCCTCCACTTT
V: TRBV19; J: TRBJ1-2; size: .; D: .; CDR3: CASRADTYYGYTF; DNA: TGTGCCAGCCGTGCCGACACCTACTATGGCTACACCTTC
V: TRBV18; J: TRBJ2-7; size: .; D: TRBD1; CDR3: CASSQGQGYEQYF; DNA: TGTGCCAGCTCGCAGGGACAGGGCTACGAGCAGTACTTC
V: TRBV19; J: TRBJ2-2; size: .; D: TRBD1; CDR3: CASSRDRVITGELFF; DNA: TGTGCCAGTAGCCGGGACAGGGTCATCACCGGGGAGCTGTTTTTT
V: TRBV7-2; J: TRBJ2-5; size: .; D: .; CDR3: CASSLGQSETQYF; DNA: TGTGCCAGCAGCTTGGGGCAGAGCGAGACCCAGTACTTC
V: TRBV18; J: TRBJ2-3; size: once; D: TRBD1; CDR3: CASSRQGARYGTDTQYF; DNA: TGTGCCAGCTCACGACAGGGGGCGCGATACGGCACAGATACGCAGTATTTT
V: TRBV28; J: TRBJ1-2; size: .; D: .; CDR3: CASSLQGDGYTF; DNA: TGTGCCAGCAGTTTACAGGGCGATGGCTACACCTTC
V: TRBV6-5; J: TRBJ1-1; size: few; D: TRBD1; CDR3: CASRDTGGRKAFF; DNA: TGTGCCAGCAGAGATACAGGGGGTCGGAAAGCTTTCTTT
V: TRBV2; J: TRBJ2-3; size: .; D: .; CDR3: CASSSLAVRTDTQYF; DNA: TGTGCCAGCAGTAGTCTCGCGGTGAGGACAGATACGCAGTATTTT
V: TRBV4-3; J: TRBJ2-1; size: .; D: .; CDR3: CASSRQAGDEQFF; DNA: TGCGCCAGCAGCCGTCAGGCGGGCGATGAGCAGTTCTTC
V: TRBV11-3; J: TRBJ2-1; size: .; D: .; CDR3: CASSSRLGGPYSEQFF; DNA: TGTGCCAGCAGCTCGCGGCTAGGAGGCCCCTACAGTGAGCAGTTCTTC
V: TRBV18; J: TRBJ1-1; size: .; D: TRBD1; CDR3: CASSPRLTGGNTEAFF; DNA: TGTGCCAGCTCACCACGTCTCACAGGGGGGAACACTGAAGCTTTCTTT
V: TRBV28; J: TRBJ1-5; size: .; D: .; CDR3: CASSSSRQGGWPQHF; DNA: TGTGCCAGCAGTTCAAGTCGGCAGGGAGGGTGGCCCCAGCATTTT
V: TRBV6-5; J: TRBJ2-1; size: .; D: .; CDR3: CASGWSESYNEQFF; DNA: TGTGCCAGCGGATGGTCGGAGTCCTACAATGAGCAGTTCTTC
V: TRBV7-6; J: TRBJ2-5; size: .; D: .; CDR3: CASSLAGNEETQYF; DNA: TGTGCCAGCAGCTTGGCCGGGAATGAGGAGACCCAGTACTTC
V: TRBV19; J: TRBJ1-2; size: .; D: TRBD1; CDR3: CASSFRTGGAKGDGYTF; DNA: TGTGCCAGTAGTTTCCGGACAGGGGGCGCGAAAGGAGATGGCTACACCTTC
V: TRBV7-9; J: TRBJ2-5; size: .; D: .; CDR3: CASSFTGSRQETQYF; DNA: TGTGCCAGCAGCTTCACGGGGAGTAGGCAAGAGACCCAGTACTTC
V: TRBV18; J: TRBJ1-2; size: .; D: .; CDR3: CASSQGINYGYTF; DNA: TGTGCCAGCTCACAGGGGATTAACTATGGCTACACCTTC
V: TRBV5-1; J: TRBJ2-7; size: .; D: .; CDR3: CASSSDISYEQYF; DNA: TGCGCCAGCAGCTCGGACATCTCCTACGAGCAGTACTTC
V: TRBV5-1; J: TRBJ2-3; size: .; D: TRBD2; CDR3: CASSLEWLAGVGTDTQYF; DNA: TGCGCCAGCAGCTTGGAGTGGCTAGCGGGAGTGGGCACAGATACGCAGTATTTT
V: TRBV7-7; J: TRBJ2-3; size: .; D: .; CDR3: CASSCNRDVTTDTQYF; DNA: TGTGCCAGCAGCTGTAACAGGGATGTCACCACAGATACGCAGTATTTT
V: TRBV25-1; J: TRBJ2-5; size: .; D: TRBD2; CDR3: CASSEGASGDQETQYF; DNA: TGTGCCAGCAGTGAAGGGGCTAGCGGGGACCAAGAGACCCAGTACTTC
V: TRBV24-1; J: TRBJ2-2; size: .; D: .; CDR3: CATSGLGQPNTGELFF; DNA: TGTGCCACCAGTGGGCTCGGACAGCCGAACACCGGGGAGCTGTTTTTT
V: TRBV28; J: TRBJ1-2; size: .; D: .; CDR3: CASSLTGYYYGYTF; DNA: TGTGCCAGCAGTTTAACCGGGTATTACTATGGCTACACCTTC
V: TRBV7-2; J: TRBJ1-4; size: .; D: .; CDR3: CASSAQAATNEKLFF; DNA: TGTGCCAGCAGCGCACAGGCTGCAACTAATGAAAAACTGTTTTTT
V: TRBV18; J: TRBJ2-5; size: .; D: .; CDR3: CASSLRQGFQETQYF; DNA: TGTGCCAGCTCACTTCGGCAGGGCTTCCAAGAGACCCAGTACTTC
V: TRBV28; J: TRBJ1-3; size: .; D: .; CDR3: CASSLRPTSGNTIYF; DNA: TGTGCCAGCAGTTTGAGGCCTACCTCTGGAAACACCATATATTTT
V: TRBV7-8; J: TRBJ2-5; size: once; D: .; CDR3: CASSPIRTVQETQYF; DNA: TGTGCCAGCAGCCCCATCCGGACAGTCCAAGAGACCCAGTACTTC
V: TRBV6-5; J: TRBJ2-2; size: .; D: TRBD1; CDR3: CASSYGGTGANGELFF; DNA: TGTGCCAGCAGTTACGGGGGGACAGGGGCGAACGGGGAGCTGTTTTTT
V: TRBV3-1/TRBV3-2; J: TRBJ2-1; size: few; D: TRBD1; CDR3: CASSQDLTGAYNEQFF; DNA: TGTGCCAGCAGCCAAGATCTCACAGGGGCCTACAATGAGCAGTTCTTC
V: TRBV12-5; J: TRBJ2-3; size: few; D: TRBD2; CDR3: CASGLVGEGTDTQYF; DNA: TGTGCTAGTGGTTTGGTAGGGGAGGGAACAGATACGCAGTATTTT
V: TRBV5-1; J: TRBJ2-7; size: .; D: TRBD1; CDR3: CASTTGGRTYEQYF; DNA: TGCGCCAGCACTACAGGGGGCCGAACCTACGAGCAGTACTTC